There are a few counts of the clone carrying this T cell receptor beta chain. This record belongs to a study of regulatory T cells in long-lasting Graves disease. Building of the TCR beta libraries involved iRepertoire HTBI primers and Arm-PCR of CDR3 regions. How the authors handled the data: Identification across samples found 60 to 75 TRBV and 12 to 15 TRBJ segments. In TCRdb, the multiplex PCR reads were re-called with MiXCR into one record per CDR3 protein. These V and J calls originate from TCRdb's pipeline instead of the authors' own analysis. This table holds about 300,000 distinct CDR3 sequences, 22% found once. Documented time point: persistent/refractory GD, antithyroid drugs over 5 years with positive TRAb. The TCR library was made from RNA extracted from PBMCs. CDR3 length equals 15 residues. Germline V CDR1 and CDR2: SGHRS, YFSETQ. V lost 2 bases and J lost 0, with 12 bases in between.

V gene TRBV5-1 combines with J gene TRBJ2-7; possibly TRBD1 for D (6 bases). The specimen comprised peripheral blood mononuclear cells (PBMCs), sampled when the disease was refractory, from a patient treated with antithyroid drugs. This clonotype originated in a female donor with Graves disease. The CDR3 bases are TGCGCCAGCAGCTTTACAGGGACCCTCTCCTACGAGCAGTACTTC. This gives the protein CASSFTGTLSYEQYF.